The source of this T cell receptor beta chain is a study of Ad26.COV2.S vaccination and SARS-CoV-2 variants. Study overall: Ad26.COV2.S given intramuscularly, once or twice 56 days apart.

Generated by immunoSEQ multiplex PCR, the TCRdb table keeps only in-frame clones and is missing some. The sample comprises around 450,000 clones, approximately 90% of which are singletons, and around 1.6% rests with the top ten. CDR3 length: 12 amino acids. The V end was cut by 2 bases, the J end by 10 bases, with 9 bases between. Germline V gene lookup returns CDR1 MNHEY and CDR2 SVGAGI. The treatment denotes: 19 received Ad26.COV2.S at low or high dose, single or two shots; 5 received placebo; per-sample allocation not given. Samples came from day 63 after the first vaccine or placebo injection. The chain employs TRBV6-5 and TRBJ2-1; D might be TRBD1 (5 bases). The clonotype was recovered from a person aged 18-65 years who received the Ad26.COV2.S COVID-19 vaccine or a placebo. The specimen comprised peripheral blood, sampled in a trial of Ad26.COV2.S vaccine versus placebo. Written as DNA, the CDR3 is TGTGCCAGCAGTTACGGGGCAATGGAGCAGTTCTTC. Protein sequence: CASSYGAMEQFF.